This paragraph reports one T cell receptor (beta chain). The antigen remains undetermined. This sample was taken from a study of T cells in Graves' hyperthyroidism and ophthalmopathy. Study results and limitations: Most expanded thyroid clonotypes above 0.001 also appeared in blood.

Every diagnosis used clinical symptoms, serum thyroxine and TRAb, thyroid ultrasound and orbital computed tomography. What was amplified from RNA transcripts were TCR beta CDR3 regions. HTBI primers drove first-round RT-PCR of the TCR CDR3. TCRdb processed the multiplex PCR reads anew with MiXCR; each CDR3 protein has one entry. Found here are about 700,000 distinct CDR3 sequences, over 40% of them singletons; the top ten hold less than 9.5%. Germline lookup yields CDR1 ENHRY and CDR2 SYGVKD. The CDR3 has 13 amino acids. V lost 3 bases and J 2 bases, leaving 5 bases between the germline ends. Sequenced sample: peripheral blood or thyroid tissue (not recorded which). The TCR was taken from an adult man with Graves' disease, either hyperthyroidism or ophthalmopathy (not recorded which). V gene TRBV10-3 combines with J gene TRBJ1-5; D is unclear. The CDR3: CAISDGGNQPQHF. In nucleotides, the CDR3 is TGTGCCATCAGTGACGGGGGCAATCAGCCCCAGCATTTT.